This passage covers 8 T cell receptor beta chains from one sample sequenced in a study of tumor-infiltrating lymphocytes in primary liver carcinoma. Production of TCR beta cDNA used roughly 480 ng total RNA together with a constant-region primer. Nested multiplex PCR, run for three rounds with slightly modified ARM-PCR, yielded TCR beta libraries. PCR rounds one and two used TRBV1-TRBV30 forward primers with a C-beta reverse primer for around 9 cycles each. TCRdb passed the multiplex PCR reads through MiXCR, listing each CDR3 protein once. The sample lists around 88,000 distinct CDR3 sequences; around 68% were seen once. DNA and RNA were both co-extracted from approximately 20-30 mg of bulk tissue that had not been sorted. The sample consisted of tumor-adjacent normal liver tissue. The source is a man aged 35-49 years with primary liver carcinoma and hepatitis B virus infection.

Ten or more counts support this clonotype. V is TRBV7-9 and J is TRBJ2-5; 10 bases fit TRBD1. V trimming: 4 bases; J trimming: 2 bases; junction bases outside the gene matches: 7. In germline, CDR1 is SEHNR, CDR2 FQNEAQ (reference sequence). The CDR3 spans 16 residues. CDR3 amino acids: CASSSRDRGTQETQYF. DNA for the CDR3: TGTGCCAGCAGCTCACGGGACAGGGGAACGCAAGAGACCCAGTACTTC.

The V and J genes are TRBV10-3 and TRBJ1-1; D may be TRBD1 (5 bases). This CDR3 spans 14 amino acids. Trimming removed 4 bases at V and 6 bases at J, with 15 bases between. From germline, CDR1 is ENHRY and CDR2 SYGVKD. CDR3 residues: CAISVDGGTAEAFF. For the CDR3, the DNA is TGTGCCATCAGTGTTGATGGGGGAACTGCTGAAGCTTTCTTT.

On this clonotype itself: A junction boundary mismatches the germline segment, possibly from a read error. The CDR3 loop is CVSSSGLAGFFSGANILTF. CDR3 nucleotides: TGTGTCAGCAGTTCCGGACTAGCGGGTTTCTTCTCTGGGGCCAACATCCTGACTTTC. V gene TRBV11-2 combines with J gene TRBJ2-6; 11 bases line up with TRBD2. The germline gives CDR1 SGHAT, CDR2 FQNNGV. The CDR3 is made up of 19 amino acids.

This clonotype was observed a handful of times. This sequence joins TRBV5-1 and TRBJ2-5; 10 bases align to TRBD1. V shed 4 bases, J shed 4 bases, and the junction held 4 bases outside the gene matches. The length of the CDR3 is 14 residues. Germline lookup yields CDR1 SGHRS and CDR2 YFSETQ. This chain's CDR3 is CASSNGQGGETQYF. CDR3 bases: TGCGCCAGCAGCAACGGACAGGGGGGAGAGACCCAGTACTTC.

The table lists this clonotype with a few counts. This CDR3 is missing its conserved last phenylalanine or tryptophan, likely due to a read error. The J gene is TRBJ1-2, the V gene TRBV6-6; D perhaps matches TRBD1 (6 bases). The germline V gene has CDR1 MNHNY and CDR2 SVGAGI (reference sequence). The CDR3 is made up of 14 amino acids. V was trimmed by 8 bases and J by 6 bases, leaving 19 bases between them. CDR3 sequence: CASGGKQQGDGYTY. CDR3 nucleotides: TGTGCCAGCGGGGGAAAACAACAGGGAGATGGCTACACCTAC.

In this sample, this clonotype turned up a few times. A much larger clone lies a single base off, so this may be a read error. The chain has TRBV10-3 and TRBJ2-5; D is undetermined. Germline CDR1 is ENHRY and CDR2 is SYGVKD. The CDR3 runs 14 residues. V dropped 5 bases and J dropped 5 bases, with 15 bases sitting between them. The CDR3 DNA follows: TGTGCCATCAGTAGCCCCCTACTTAATGAGACCCAGTACTTC. Translation: CAISSPLLNETQYF.

This clonotype was observed a single time. The junction departs from germline at one end; a sequencing error may be responsible. The chain recombines TRBV28 with TRBJ2-1; maybe TRBD2 (5 bases). The CDR3 extends over 11 amino acids. Germline V lookup: CDR1 MDHEN, CDR2 SYDVKM. CDR3 amino acids: CASSTARERFF. CDR3 bases: TGTGCCAGCAGCACAGCTAGGGAGCGGTTCTTC.

Comment on this clonotype: A much larger clone lies a single base off, so this may be a read error. The CDR3 loop reads CAINEMTDQPQHF. The CDR3 coding sequence is TGTGCCATCAATGAAATGACAGATCAGCCCCAGCATTTT. This rearrangement joins TRBV10-3 to TRBJ1-5; D is perhaps TRBD1 (5 bases). The CDR3 sequence is 13 residues long. Trimming removed 7 bases at V and 5 bases at J, with 12 bases between. Germline lookup yields CDR1 ENHRY and CDR2 SYGVKD.